In this sample, the clone carrying this T cell receptor (beta chain) turned up many times. Antigen: not known. This sample is part of a study of T-cell reconstitution after alpha-beta-depleted transplantation in children. V was pared by 6 bases and J by 3 bases, with 12 bases between. From germline, CDR1 is MDHEN and CDR2 SYDVKM. This CDR3 has 13 amino acids. It was with unique molecular identifiers that the TCRbeta library was prepared. TCRdb used MiXCR to reprocess the PCR reads, holding one entry per CDR3 protein. The sample has about 300,000 distinct CDR3 sequences; roughly a tenth are singletons. Findings and caveats of the study: The study reportedly traced alpha-beta T cells about two months after transplant to several hundred expanded graft clones. It was surviving recipient T cells and thymic progenitors that gave some patients high TCRbeta diversity at day 60. T-cell numbers and diversity, one year after transplant, stemmed largely from T cells that were newly produced.

The genes are TRBV28 and TRBJ2-7; D unresolved. The sample here was PBMCs, taken before TCRalphabeta/CD19-depleted stem cell transplant. This clonotype was sampled from a boy under two years old with acute myeloid leukemia, due to receive a stem cell transplant. The DNA for the CDR3 is TGTGCCAGCAGCCACATCGTTGGCTACGAGCAGTACTTC. Residues: CASSHIVGYEQYF.